The 12 T cell receptor beta chains listed next were all sequenced from one sample in a study of CXCR3-negative and CXCR3-positive naive CD8 T cells. TRB cDNA libraries were made by UMI-labeled 5' RACE. After re-calling the 5' RACE reads, TCRdb lists one entry per CDR3 protein, DNA absent. Listed are over 70,000 distinct CDR3 sequences; around 1.7% falls within the top ten. Sequencing was done on a sample of naive CXCR3- CD8+ T cells from blood. As to subset: CD45RO-CCR7+CD27+CD95- naive CD8+ T cells lacking CXCR3 (TNR3-). These receptors were collected from a human donor in good health. Some clones in this sample may be carry-over from other donors' samples.

This rearrangement joins TRBV29-1 to TRBJ1-1; TCRdb's D call of TRBD1 is untestable without DNA. Germline CDR1 SQVTM, CDR2 ANQGSEA. The CDR3 spans 12 residues. CDR3 protein: CSVFGTSAEAFF.

V usage is TRBV14 and J usage is TRBJ2-3. This CDR3 spans 15 amino acids. Per the germline V gene, CDR1 is SGHDN and CDR2 is FVKESK. The CDR3 region is CASSQEGFSTDTQYF.

The V and J genes are TRBV7-8 and TRBJ2-5; as DNA is missing, the TRBD2 call by TCRdb cannot be tested. The CDR3 is 12 residues long. Per the germline V gene, CDR1 is SGHVS and CDR2 is FQNEAQ. The CDR3 spells CASSADYLDQYF.

The chain has TRBV6-4 and TRBJ2-7. The germline V gene encodes CDR1 MRHNA and CDR2 SNTAGT. The CDR3 length is 14 residues. The chain's CDR3 is CASSLPSVAYEQYF.

This chain uses TRBV6-6 with TRBJ2-5; no DNA is available, so the TRBD2 call from TCRdb remains unchecked. Germline CDR1 is MNHNY and CDR2 is SVGAGI (reference sequence). The CDR3 extends over 15 amino acids. The CDR3 loop reads CASRTGTSAQETQYF.

This CDR3 is CASTDPRLAIGSYNEQFF. V is TRBV28 and J is TRBJ2-1; the TCRdb D gene call, TRBD2, has no DNA to confirm it. The CDR3 is made up of 18 amino acids. CDR1 is MDHEN, CDR2 SYDVKM, per germline.

This sequence joins TRBV2 and TRBJ2-3; as DNA is missing, the TRBD1 call by TCRdb cannot be tested. The CDR3 extends over 14 amino acids. Germline values: CDR1 SNHLY, CDR2 FYNNEI. The CDR3: CASNRGGGTDTQYF. The variable domain in full, completed from reference TRBV2 and TRBJ2-3, reads EPEVTQTPSHQVTQMGQEVILRCVPISNHLYFYWYRQILGQKVEFLVSFYNNEISEKSEIFDDQFSVERPDGSNFTLKIRSTKLEDSAMYFCASNRGGGTDTQYFGPGTRLTVL.

This CDR3 is CSARGLRAGTSYNEQFF. This chain connects TRBV20-1 to TRBJ2-1; TCRdb picks TRBD2, but there is no DNA to check that call. This CDR3 spans 17 amino acids. Germline lookup yields CDR1 DFQATT and CDR2 SNEGSKA (reference sequence).

The chain links TRBV27 to TRBJ2-3; lacking DNA, the TRBD1 call made by TCRdb goes unchecked. The length of the CDR3 is 14 residues. Germline V gene sequence: CDR1 MNHEY, CDR2 SMNVEV (reference sequence). The CDR3 protein is CASSSPPPFVTQYF.

This CDR3 is CASSSGLATDTQYF. The genes are TRBV27 and TRBJ2-3; TCRdb picks TRBD1, but there is no DNA to check that call. There are 14 residues in the CDR3. Germline CDR1 MNHEY, CDR2 SMNVEV (reference sequence).

V is TRBV7-3 and J is TRBJ2-3. CDR3 size: 16 residues. Looked up from germline, CDR1 is SGHTA and CDR2 is FQGTGA. The CDR3 region is CASSPSGASTTDTQYF.

The V gene is TRBV27, the J gene TRBJ2-7; the D gene TCRdb calls, TRBD1, cannot be checked with no DNA. Germline values: CDR1 MNHEY, CDR2 SMNVEV (reference sequence). The CDR3 length is 13 residues. Here the CDR3 reads CASSLSARGEQYF.